What follows are 10 T cell receptor beta chains derived from one specimen sequenced in a study of shared clonotypes between healthy human individuals. Clones were read by immunoSEQ multiplex PCR, and TCRdb kept only the in-frame ones, dropping some. The profile shows fewer than 600,000 clones, 75% to 80% of them singletons. Source material: PBMCs. These receptors were taken from a woman aged 40 to 50 in good health. Some clones in this sample may be carry-over from other donors' samples.

The chain uses TRBV28 and TRBJ2-7, with D perhaps being TRBD1 or TRBD2 (5 bases each). Trimming pared 3 bases from V and 5 bases from J, leaving 11 bases between. The CDR3 is made up of 13 amino acids. The germline V gene has CDR1 MDHEN and CDR2 SYDVKM. The CDR3 DNA sequence: TGTGCCAGCAGTTTCGGGGCGCGGAACGAGCAGTACTTC. As protein: CASSFGARNEQYF.

V is TRBV7-3 and J is TRBJ2-1, with 9 positions matching TRBD2. CDR1 is SGHTA and CDR2 is FQGTGA in the germline V gene. The V segment lost 4 bases and the J segment 2 bases; nucleotides outside the gene matches: 0. The CDR3 has 14 amino acids. The chain's CDR3 is CASSSSGAYNEQFF. The CDR3 DNA reads as TGTGCCAGCAGCTCTAGCGGGGCCTACAATGAGCAGTTCTTC.

Only one count was recorded for this clone. The gene calls are TRBV7-2 and TRBJ2-7, with TRBD2 matching over 7 bases. Trimming took 5 bases from V and 3 from J; bases not matched to a gene: 7. Germline CDR1 and CDR2: SGHTA and FQGNSA. The CDR3 contains 14 residues. The CDR3: CASSPLAVDYEQYF. CDR3 bases: TGTGCCAGCAGCCCCCTAGCGGTTGACTACGAGCAGTACTTC.

The rearrangement links TRBV18 to TRBJ2-7; D is unresolved. The CDR3 covers 15 residues. Trimming took off 3 bases at V and 1 base at J, with 13 bases between the two ends. CDR1 is KGHSH, CDR2 LQKENI, per germline. The CDR3 nucleotides read TGTGCCAGCTCACCCGCGTATAGCAATTCCTACGAGCAGTACTTC. This codes for CASSPAYSNSYEQYF. The complete variable domain, with remaining parts taken from reference TRBV18 and TRBJ2-7, reads NAGVMQNPRHLVRRRGQEARLRCSPMKGHSHVYWYRQLPEEGLKFMVYLQKENIIDESGMPKERFSAEFPKEGPSILRIQQVVRGDSAAYFCASSPAYSNSYEQYFGPGTRLTVT.

This clone was observed a single time. The CDR3: CASSKVVTLGQGPSKLSEQYF. CDR3 in DNA: TGTGCCAGCAGCAAAGTTGTTACTTTGGGACAGGGGCCATCCAAATTGTCCGAGCAGTACTTC. The rearrangement links TRBV21-1 to TRBJ2-7; TRBD1, as called in the table, went unchecked against the DNA. TRBV21-1 is a recognized pseudogene. The CDR3 extends over 21 amino acids.

The sample holds many counts of this clone. This chain uses TRBV5-1 with TRBJ2-5; 7 nucleotides align to TRBD1. Germline V gene sequence: CDR1 SGHRS, CDR2 YFSETQ. There are 16 residues in the CDR3. V was pared by 4 bases and J by 6 bases, with 15 bases of the junction left unmatched. CDR3 nucleotide sequence: TGCGCCAGCAGCAATAGGCCGGGACAGTTACCTCAGACCCAGTACTTC. Translation: CASSNRPGQLPQTQYF.

Turning to this clone: A read error may be the cause here, since a much bigger clone is one base away. This chain uses TRBV6-1 with TRBJ1-1; TRBD1 matches at 7 bases. Germline V gene data show CDR1 as MNHNS and CDR2 as SASEGT. The CDR3 spans 14 residues. This chain's CDR3 is CTSSEGEGTAEAFF. CDR3 DNA: TGTACCAGCAGTGAAGGGGAGGGGACAGCGGAAGCTTTCTTT.

On this clone: A far larger clone is a single base away, which makes a read error likely. The CDR3 nucleotides are TGTGCCAGCAGTTTATTACGGGATGCTGGGGCCAACGTCCTGACTTTC. It encodes CASSLLRDAGANVLTF. This chain links TRBV28 with TRBJ2-6; TRBD2 might be the D (5 bases). Trimming cost V 1 base and J 2 bases, with 9 bases left between them. This CDR3 has 16 amino acids. The germline V gene has CDR1 MDHEN and CDR2 SYDVKM.

The table lists this clone with a count of one. V is TRBV5-4 and J is TRBJ1-6; maybe TRBD1 (5 bases). Per germline, CDR1 SGHNT and CDR2 YYREEE (reference sequence). The CDR3 has 17 amino acids. V was pared by 0 bases and J by 11 bases, with 21 bases between. In nucleotides, the CDR3 is TGTGCCAGCAGCTTGGGAGGGCTCGGGGGAAATACGGCACCCCTCCACTTT. This codes for CASSLGGLGGNTAPLHF.

The gene calls are TRBV28 and TRBJ2-6; a weak D match, TRBD1 (5 bases). Germline V gene lookup returns CDR1 MDHEN and CDR2 SYDVKM. V lost 6 bases and J 1 base, leaving 13 bases between the germline ends. This CDR3 contains 16 residues. CDR3 in amino acids: CASRRQPSSGANVLTF. The DNA for the CDR3 is TGTGCCAGCAGGAGACAGCCCTCTTCTGGGGCCAACGTCCTGACTTTC.